This T cell receptor beta chain was obtained from a study of regulatory T cells in long-lasting Graves disease. Described time point: newly diagnosed GD, antithyroid drugs for less than 3 months. Researchers made the TCR library from RNA that was extracted from PBMCs. Assembly of TCR beta libraries relied on iRepertoire HTBI primers together with Arm-PCR of CDR3 regions. MiXCR, run by TCRdb on the multiplex PCR reads, gives a single entry per CDR3 protein. Of roughly 520,000 distinct CDR3 sequences in the sample, approximately 12% are singletons; the top ten hold about 8.3%. With regard to this clonotype: A much larger clonotype is one base distant, so this may be a read error.

The same data also contributed to another study, on T cells in Graves' hyperthyroidism and ophthalmopathy. That study adds: The HTBI set primed first-round TCR CDR3 RT-PCR.

The origin of this receptor is a woman between 25 and 40 years old with Graves disease. The source material was peripheral blood mononuclear cells (PBMCs), sampled at new diagnosis, from a patient treated with antithyroid drugs.

CDR3 DNA: TGTGCCAGCAAAGCGACGGGACGGATGAACACTGAAGCTTTCTTT. Residues: CASKATGRMNTEAFF. This chain connects TRBV6-1 to TRBJ1-1; possibly TRBD1 for D (5 bases). This CDR3 has 15 residues. The germline V gene has CDR1 MNHNS and CDR2 SASEGT. Trimming removed 7 bases at V and 0 bases at J, with 15 bases between.